This entry lists 26 T cell receptor beta chains sequenced from one sample in a study of shared T cell receptors in the human thymus. Repertoires were generated with immunoSEQ multiplex PCR, while TCRdb's copy carries only in-frame clones and drops some. The sample gives about 380,000 clones, 95% of which show up once; approximately 0.02% is in the top ten. Material: thymocytes. The receptor source for this set is a human donor.

V is TRBV2 and J is TRBJ1-5; weak D call: TRBD1 (5 bases). Germline loops: CDR1 SNHLY, CDR2 FYNNEI. This CDR3 is built from 15 residues. The V and J ends lost 2 bases and 0 bases respectively, with 8 bases between them. CDR3 region: CASSEQGVSNQPQHF. In nucleotides, the CDR3 is TGTGCCAGCAGTGAACAGGGCGTTAGCAATCAGCCCCAGCATTTT.

This clone was picked up one time. J is TRBJ2-3 and V is TRBV27, with 9 bases lining up with TRBD2. Germline CDR1 is MNHEY and CDR2 is SMNVEV (reference sequence). The V segment lost 5 bases and the J segment 4 bases; nucleotides outside the gene matches: 7. This CDR3 region has 15 residues. The chain's CDR3 is CASSVPSGIADTQYF. CDR3 coding DNA: TGTGCCAGCAGTGTCCCTAGCGGGATAGCAGATACGCAGTATTTT.

This rearrangement joins TRBV27 to TRBJ2-2; D not certain. Germline lookup yields CDR1 MNHEY and CDR2 SMNVEV (reference sequence). The CDR3 length is 14 residues. V shed 6 bases and J shed 7 bases, with 15 bases lying between them. CDR3 loop: CASSISEANGELFF. The CDR3 bases are TGTGCCAGCAGCATATCTGAGGCGAACGGGGAGCTGTTTTTT.

The chain recombines TRBV27 with TRBJ2-7; D remains unclear. V gave up 2 bases and J gave up 3 bases, with 17 bases separating them. The CDR3 runs to 16 residues. Per the germline V gene, CDR1 is MNHEY and CDR2 is SMNVEV (reference sequence). In nucleotides, the CDR3 is TGTGCCAGCAGTTTAATTCCAGACCTCCCGTACTACGAGCAGTACTTC. Translated, it gives CASSLIPDLPYYEQYF.

V and J are TRBV10-3 and TRBJ2-7; 7 positions agree with TRBD2. The germline CDR1 and CDR2 sequences are ENHRY and SYGVKD. The V segment lost 6 bases and the J segment 0 bases; nucleotides outside the gene matches: 5. The CDR3 has 14 amino acids. This CDR3 reads CAISVAGRSYEQYF. The CDR3 DNA follows: TGTGCCATCAGCGTAGCGGGCCGCTCCTACGAGCAGTACTTC.

This clone showed up just once. The chain employs TRBV29-1 and TRBJ1-1; D is possibly TRBD1 (5 bases). Per germline, CDR1 SQVTM and CDR2 ANQGSEA. The CDR3 length is 16 residues. V was clipped by 3 bases and J by 8 bases, with 25 bases between them. CDR3 coding DNA: TGCAGCGTTGATATCTCGGGACGGTCGGTTGAGATGGAAGCTTTCTTT. It encodes CSVDISGRSVEMEAFF.

V is TRBV4-2 and J is TRBJ2-1, with 11 nucleotides matching TRBD2. There are 18 residues in the CDR3. Germline lookup yields CDR1 LGHNA and CDR2 YNFKEQ. V lost 2 bases to trimming and J lost 4 bases; unmatched junction nucleotides: 10. CDR3: CASSQTLSTSGNYNEQFF. CDR3 coding DNA: TGTGCCAGCAGCCAAACATTGTCGACTAGCGGGAATTACAATGAGCAGTTCTTC.

V gene TRBV6-1 combines with J gene TRBJ2-1; D not resolved. V was trimmed by 0 bases and J by 7 bases, leaving 7 bases between them. Germline V gene data show CDR1 as MNHNS and CDR2 as SASEGT. The CDR3 is 13 amino acids. The CDR3 protein is CASSEAIRNEQFF. CDR3 nucleotide sequence: TGTGCCAGCAGTGAAGCGATTAGGAATGAGCAGTTCTTC.

V is TRBV7-9 and J is TRBJ1-1; perhaps TRBD1 as D (5 bases). This CDR3 has 19 residues. Trimming left V 5 bases short and J 0 bases short, with 25 bases between. Germline CDR1 and CDR2: SEHNR and FQNEAQ (reference sequence). The CDR3, as DNA: TGTGCCAGCAGCCCCGCCACCTTAAGGCCGCAGGACATGAACACTGAAGCTTTCTTT. It is translated as CASSPATLRPQDMNTEAFF. Using reference TRBV7-9 and TRBJ1-1 for the parts outside the CDR3, the full variable domain is DTGVSQNPRHKITKRGQNVTFRCDPISEHNRLYWYRQTLGQGPEFLTYFQNEAQLEKSRLLSDRFSAERPKGSFSTLEIQRTEQGDSAMYLCASSPATLRPQDMNTEAFFGQGTRLTVV.

There are a few counts of this clone. This chain uses TRBV7-3 with TRBJ2-1; 8 nucleotides line up with TRBD2. Germline V gives CDR1 SGHTA, CDR2 FQGTGA. CDR3 length: 18 amino acids. V was pared by 5 bases and J by 3 bases, with 15 bases of the junction left unmatched. The CDR3 reads CASSPSPGHSGIYNEQFF. CDR3 in DNA: TGTGCCAGCAGCCCCTCTCCGGGGCATAGCGGGATCTACAATGAGCAGTTCTTC.

V is TRBV5-8 and J is TRBJ1-1; a possible D gene is TRBD1 (6 bases). Germline loops: CDR1 SGHTS, CDR2 YDEGEE. This CDR3 spans 14 amino acids. The V end was cut by 2 bases, the J end by 3 bases, with 11 bases between. The CDR3 sequence is CASSFYEGDTEAFF. The CDR3 nucleotides read TGTGCCAGCAGCTTTTATGAGGGGGACACTGAAGCTTTCTTT.

The chain is built from TRBV9 and TRBJ2-7, with TRBD2 matching 10 bases. CDR3 length: 17 amino acids. Germline V gene lookup returns CDR1 SGDLS and CDR2 YYNGEE. Germline trimming cut 3 bases from V and 0 bases from J; bases unmatched to any gene: 9. CDR3 nucleotide sequence: TGTGCCAGCAGCGCGGAACCTAGCGGGAGCCTCTCCTACGAGCAGTACTTC. Its protein product is CASSAEPSGSLSYEQYF.

The rearrangement joins TRBV21-1 to TRBJ2-1; whether TRBD2, the table's D call, matches the DNA was not checked. TRBV21-1 is shown as a pseudogene. This CDR3 has 15 amino acids. CDR3 protein: CASSKAVSGYDEQFF. For the CDR3, the DNA is TGTGCCAGCAGCAAAGCGGTCTCGGGGTACGATGAGCAGTTCTTC.

The V call is TRBV9, the J call TRBJ1-2, with D hard to call. This CDR3 is 13 amino acids long. Between the trimmed V and J ends, which lost 4 bases and 1 base, there was a span of 8 bases. Looked up from germline, CDR1 is SGDLS and CDR2 is YYNGEE. CDR3 region: CASSPRNNYGYTF. As DNA, the CDR3 is TGTGCCAGCAGCCCCAGAAATAACTATGGCTACACCTTC.

The V call is TRBV28, the J call TRBJ1-5; 7 bases align to TRBD1. Germline CDR1 MDHEN, CDR2 SYDVKM. The CDR3 contains 15 residues. V was pared by 0 bases and J by 6 bases, with 5 bases of the junction left unmatched. The CDR3 coding sequence is TGTGCCAGCAGTTTATGGGTAAGGGGGCGTCAGCCCCAGCATTTT. The encoded protein is CASSLWVRGRQPQHF.

The chain has TRBV12-5 and TRBJ2-2, with D possibly matching TRBD1 (5 bases). Germline CDR1 LGHNT, CDR2 FRNRAP. The CDR3 covers 14 residues. V dropped 6 bases and J dropped 6 bases, with 14 bases sitting between them. CDR3 coding DNA: TGTGCTAGTGGACTTAAGCCAGGGCCCGGGGAGCTGTTTTTT. It encodes CASGLKPGPGELFF.

V is TRBV5-1 and J is TRBJ2-3; 13 nucleotides match TRBD2. From germline, CDR1 is SGHRS and CDR2 YFSETQ. The CDR3 covers 15 residues. V shed 3 bases, J shed 6 bases, and the junction held 4 bases outside the gene matches. The CDR3 nucleotides are TGCGCCAGCAGCTCACTAGCGGGAGGGTTGGATACGCAGTATTTT. Encoded protein: CASSSLAGGLDTQYF.

J is TRBJ1-5 and V is TRBV28; maybe TRBD1 (6 bases). Germline values: CDR1 MDHEN, CDR2 SYDVKM. This CDR3 spans 13 amino acids. V dropped 6 bases and J dropped 9 bases, with 15 bases sitting between them. This CDR3 is CASSPGDSRPQHF. In nucleotides, the CDR3 is TGTGCCAGCAGCCCAGGGGATTCTCGGCCCCAGCATTTT.

This chain uses TRBV7-3 with TRBJ2-1; 7 bases match TRBD2. Germline CDR1 SGHTA, CDR2 FQGTGA. The CDR3 length is 16 residues. V lost 2 bases to trimming and J lost 7 bases; unmatched junction nucleotides: 11. In DNA form, the CDR3 reads TGTGCCAGCAGCTTACGGCAGGTCGGGGAGGGAAATGAGCAGTTCTTC. Its protein product is CASSLRQVGEGNEQFF.

The CDR3 sequence is CASSLVAYQETQYF. In DNA, the CDR3 is TGTGCCAGCAGCTTAGTGGCCTACCAAGAGACCCAGTACTTC. The rearrangement uses TRBV7-7 and TRBJ2-5; D is ambiguous. Trimming cost V 1 base and J 0 bases, with 6 bases left between them. The germline V gene encodes CDR1 SSHAT and CDR2 FNYEAQ (reference sequence). The CDR3 spans 14 residues. The whole variable domain, filled in from reference TRBV7-7 and TRBJ2-5, reads GAGVSQSPRYKVTKRGQDVTLRCDPISSHATLYWYQQALGQGPEFLTYFNYEAQPDKSGLPSDRFSAERPEGSISTLTIQRTEQRDSAMYRCASSLVAYQETQYFGPGTRLLVL.

This clone was counted between two and nine times. This rearrangement joins TRBV6-6 to TRBJ1-1, with no clear D. CDR1 MNHNY and CDR2 SVGAGI come from the germline V gene (reference sequence). The CDR3 length is 13 residues. The V and J ends lost 6 bases and 3 bases respectively, with 11 bases between them. This CDR3 reads CASRDEAYTEAFF. CDR3 DNA: TGTGCCAGCAGGGACGAAGCCTACACTGAAGCTTTCTTT.

V and J are TRBV11-2 and TRBJ1-5; 9 nucleotides line up with TRBD1. Losses at the gene ends were 2 bases for V and 9 bases for J; bases not matched to a gene: 11. Looked up from germline, CDR1 is SGHAT and CDR2 is FQNNGV. CDR3 length: 16 amino acids. CDR3 nucleotide sequence: TGTGCCAGCAGCTTAAGGGACAGGGAACATGGGGGGCCCCAGCATTTT. Amino acids: CASSLRDREHGGPQHF.

The genes are TRBV5-1 and TRBJ2-1, with D uncertain. CDR1 and CDR2 (germline): SGHRS, YFSETQ. The CDR3 covers 17 residues. The V end lost 4 bases, the J end lost 2 bases, and 19 bases lay between the germline ends. The CDR3 protein is CASSVTAEGSPYNEQFF. The CDR3 DNA reads TGCGCCAGCAGCGTTACAGCAGAAGGGTCCCCCTACAATGAGCAGTTCTTC.

CDR3 nucleotides: TGTGCCAGTAGTACCCACAGCAAAGCGGGAGGGCCCAATGAGCAGTTCTTC. Encoded protein: CASSTHSKAGGPNEQFF. The rearrangement uses TRBV19 and TRBJ2-1, with 10 bases identical to TRBD2. Germline V gives CDR1 LNHDA, CDR2 SQIVND (reference sequence). The CDR3 spans 17 residues. Germline trimming cut 4 bases from V and 6 bases from J; bases unmatched to any gene: 12.

The genes are TRBV11-1 and TRBJ2-7, with 9 bases lining up with TRBD1. J lost 3 bases, V lost 5 bases, and 5 bases had no gene match. The CDR3 consists of 14 residues. Per the germline V gene, CDR1 is SGHAT and CDR2 is FQDESV (reference sequence). Written as DNA, the CDR3 is TGTGCCAGCAGCCCTCCGACAGGGGGCTACGAGCAGTACTTC. Amino acid sequence: CASSPPTGGYEQYF.

The V call is TRBV19, the J call TRBJ2-7, with 9 bases aligning to TRBD2. Germline assignment: CDR1 LNHDA and CDR2 SQIVND (reference sequence). The CDR3 loop spans 15 amino acids. V lost 4 bases, J lost 2 bases, and 6 bases stayed unmatched. This CDR3 is CASSTPTSGTYEQYF. The CDR3 bases are TGTGCCAGTAGTACCCCGACTAGCGGAACCTACGAGCAGTACTTC.